This TCR beta chain originates from a study of cytomegalovirus exposure and HLA in healthy donors. The wider study: Early on, a data release was issued that held some 85 million unique TCRs from HLA-typed donors.

J gave up 6 bases and V 0 bases, and 1 base lay outside the gene matches. This CDR3 region has 13 residues. Germline V gene sequence: CDR1 SNHLY, CDR2 FYNNEI. Though nominally healthy at sampling, donors likely had unrecorded immune exposures. 13 Jbeta primers and 60 Vbeta primers were used for the PCR. Produced via immunoSEQ multiplex PCR; TCRdb's table is partial and in-frame only. The repertoire holds under 200,000 clones, with around 72% as singletons. The source is a woman between 40 and 55 years old in good health and CMV-seropositive. The rearrangement links TRBV2 to TRBJ2-7; 8 positions agree with TRBD2. Sample: PBMCs. The CDR3 is CASSEAAGGEQYF. CDR3 DNA sequence: TGTGCCAGCAGTGAAGCGGCGGGAGGCGAGCAGTACTTC. Supplemented by reference TRBV2 and TRBJ2-7, the full variable domain reads EPEVTQTPSHQVTQMGQEVILRCVPISNHLYFYWYRQILGQKVEFLVSFYNNEISEKSEIFDDQFSVERPDGSNFTLKIRSTKLEDSAMYFCASSEAAGGEQYFGPGTRLTVT.